This T cell receptor (beta chain) stems from a study of human T cells and chemical hapten exposure. In the study overall: Reading of the patch tests, which applied 0.01% DPC to the upper back, occurred at 6 days. Study conclusions and caveats: Alopecia in all donors means immunity may differ from healthy individuals. Expanded TCRs were compared with controls, and the expanded TCRs formed significantly more large CDR3 similarity clusters.

The authors' processing: Sample TCR totals centred on a median of roughly 96,000, ranging about 20,000 to 700,000. TCRdb analysed the RACE reads with MiXCR anew, one entry per CDR3 protein. The V and J calls come from TCRdb's annotation, not from the publication. The sample contains around 300,000 distinct CDR3 sequences, around 7% of which appear only once. The CDR3 runs 13 residues. Trimming stripped 4 bases from V and 2 bases from J, with 6 bases between. Time point: patch test 1, 2 weeks after DPC sensitization. Treatment noted: therapeutic diphenylcyclopropenone sensitization with weekly scalp DPC. This clonotype was counted a few times. The antigen is not known.

The receptor comes from a woman younger than 30 with alopecia areata. Some clones in this sample may be carry-over from other donors' samples. The material sequenced was whole blood, taken in connection with sensitization to the hapten diphenylcyclopropenone (DPC). The chain carries TRBV12-3 or TRBV12-4 and TRBJ2-4; D call uncertain. The DNA of the CDR3 is TGTGCCAGCAGTTATGGGACCAAAAACATTCAGTACTTC. Protein sequence: CASSYGTKNIQYF.